These 29 T cell receptor beta chains came from one sample sequenced in a study of OX40 agonist ivuxolimab in advanced cancers. The method was immunoSEQ multiplex PCR; TCRdb's version includes in-frame clones alone and lacks a portion of them. The sample records 70,000 or so clones, around 80% being singletons. Material: CD4+ or CD8+ T cells sorted from blood, obtained in a trial of the OX40 agonist ivuxolimab. These receptors were taken from an adult with an advanced solid tumor such as melanoma, head and neck, liver or kidney cancer.

This chain connects TRBV2 to TRBJ2-3, with D maybe TRBD2 (6 bases). The CDR3 is 16 residues long. CDR1 is SNHLY, CDR2 FYNNEI, per germline. V dropped 7 bases and J dropped 2 bases, with 19 bases sitting between them. The CDR3 protein is CASTLLGDFDTDTQYF. CDR3 nucleotides: TGTGCCAGCACCCTCCTTGGGGACTTTGACACAGATACGCAGTATTTT.

The chain carries TRBV30 and TRBJ2-3; 7 bases map to TRBD2. The CDR3 spans 12 residues. J was trimmed by 8 bases and V by 1 base; bases with no gene match: 3. Germline V gene sequence: CDR1 GTSNPN, CDR2 SVGIG (reference sequence). This CDR3 reads CAWSAGGGTQYF. The DNA for the CDR3 is TGTGCCTGGAGTGCGGGGGGTGGTACGCAGTATTTT.

The J gene is TRBJ2-1, the V gene TRBV27; perhaps TRBD2 as D (5 bases). This CDR3 region has 16 residues. V dropped 3 bases and J dropped 4 bases, with 16 bases sitting between them. From germline, CDR1 is MNHEY and CDR2 SMNVEV (reference sequence). The CDR3 loop is CASSFLTSGGYNEQFF. CDR3 nucleotides: TGTGCCAGCAGTTTCCTAACTAGTGGCGGTTACAATGAGCAGTTCTTC.

This chain joins TRBV6-1 and TRBJ2-3; the D is unclear. The CDR3 contains 12 residues. The ends were cut back, 4 bases at V and 2 bases at J, with 4 bases in the middle. Germline V gene data show CDR1 as MNHNS and CDR2 as SASEGT. The CDR3 DNA reads TGTGCCAGCAGTGCGCTCACAGATACGCAGTATTTT. Protein product: CASSALTDTQYF.

V is TRBV29-1 and J is TRBJ2-7; D might be TRBD2 (5 bases). From germline, CDR1 is SQVTM and CDR2 ANQGSEA. The CDR3 is 16 residues long. Trimming left V 1 base short and J 2 bases short, with 18 bases between. The CDR3 here is CSVEGARAGGPYEQYF. The DNA for the CDR3 is TGCAGCGTTGAAGGGGCGCGGGCCGGTGGCCCCTACGAGCAGTACTTC.

This clone was seen more than once but under ten times. This chain uses TRBV5-6 with TRBJ1-2, with a weak D call TRBD1 (5 bases). Germline CDR1 is SGHDT and CDR2 is YYEEEE. The CDR3 is 12 amino acids. V was cut by 4 bases and J by 8 bases, with 12 bases left in between. The CDR3 reads CASSEGRTGYTF. The CDR3 nucleotides read TGTGCCAGCAGCGAGGGACGGACCGGCTACACCTTC.

The chain combines TRBV6-5 with TRBJ1-3; TRBD1 matches 7 bases. V was pared by 4 bases and J by 3 bases, with 6 bases of the junction left unmatched. Per germline, CDR1 MNHEY and CDR2 SVGAGI. The CDR3 totals 15 residues. CDR3 protein: CASSSEGADGNTIYF. CDR3 sequence (DNA): TGTGCCAGCAGTTCAGAGGGGGCCGATGGAAACACCATATATTTT.

The rearrangement links TRBV2 to TRBJ2-2; possible D gene TRBD1, 6 bases. CDR1 and CDR2 (germline): SNHLY, FYNNEI. Trimming removed 4 bases at V and 4 bases at J, with 13 bases between. The CDR3 runs 15 residues. The CDR3 region is CASSGSQGSTGELFF. CDR3 bases: TGTGCCAGCAGTGGTAGTCAGGGGAGCACCGGGGAGCTGTTTTTT.

Only a few counts were recorded for this clone. The chain couples TRBV6-5 to TRBJ1-6; a weak D match, TRBD1 (5 bases). V was clipped by 2 bases and J by 13 bases, with 9 bases between them. Germline-derived CDR1 and CDR2 are MNHEY and SVGAGI. The CDR3 contains 12 residues. Here the CDR3 reads CASSYRGEPLHF. The CDR3 DNA reads as TGTGCCAGCAGTTACAGGGGAGAGCCCCTCCACTTT.

J is TRBJ2-5 and V is TRBV2; D call uncertain. The CDR3 loop spans 10 amino acids. Germline V lookup: CDR1 SNHLY, CDR2 FYNNEI. Trimming stripped 7 bases from V and 7 bases from J, with 7 bases between. CDR3: CASMVGTQYF. DNA of the CDR3: TGTGCCAGCATGGTGGGGACCCAGTACTTC.

The CDR3 loop reads CASSPRTQVDYGYTF. The CDR3 DNA is TGTGCCAGCTCACCCCGGACACAGGTCGACTATGGCTACACCTTC. The chain employs TRBV18 and TRBJ1-2, with a possible D match to TRBD1 (5 bases). This CDR3 is built from 15 residues. CDR1 is KGHSH, CDR2 LQKENI, per germline. Trimming removed 3 bases from V and 3 bases from J, with 14 bases in between. Full variable domain (remainder filled in from reference TRBV18 and TRBJ1-2): NAGVMQNPRHLVRRRGQEARLRCSPMKGHSHVYWYRQLPEEGLKFMVYLQKENIIDESGMPKERFSAEFPKEGPSILRIQQVVRGDSAAYFCASSPRTQVDYGYTFGSGTRLTVV.

The V gene is TRBV18, the J gene TRBJ2-1; D is unclear. Looked up from germline, CDR1 is KGHSH and CDR2 is LQKENI. The CDR3 loop spans 13 amino acids. Trimming cost V 6 bases and J 6 bases, with 12 bases left between them. The CDR3 DNA follows: TGTGCCAGCTCCCGAGGAGAACCCAATGAGCAGTTCTTC. It specifies CASSRGEPNEQFF.

The chain has TRBV19 and TRBJ2-5; TRBD1 matches at 12 bases. J gave up 5 bases and V 10 bases, and 8 bases lay outside the gene matches. The CDR3 extends over 14 amino acids. Germline V CDR1 and CDR2: LNHDA, SQIVND (reference sequence). DNA for the CDR3: TGTGCCACAAGAGGGACAGGGGGCTCGGAGACCCAGTACTTC. Protein product: CATRGTGGSETQYF.

The chain employs TRBV30 and TRBJ2-1; 16 nucleotides match TRBD2. The CDR3 length is 19 residues. V lost 1 base, J lost 4 bases, and 10 bases stayed unmatched. Germline assignment: CDR1 GTSNPN and CDR2 SVGIG (reference sequence). The CDR3 reads CAWSAKVGLAGGRYNEQFF. Written as DNA, the CDR3 is TGTGCCTGGAGTGCCAAGGTGGGACTAGCGGGGGGGCGATACAATGAGCAGTTCTTC. Based on the CDR3 plus reference TRBV30 and TRBJ2-1, the full variable domain is SQTIHQWPATLVQPVGSPLSLECTVEGTSNPNLYWYRQAAGRGLQLLFYSVGIGQISSEVPQNLSASRPQDRQFILSSKKLLLSDSGFYLCAWSAKVGLAGGRYNEQFFGPGTRLTVL.

The gene calls are TRBV19 and TRBJ1-4; the D is unclear. Trimming took 1 base from V and 0 from J, leaving 12 bases between them. The germline CDR1 and CDR2 sequences are LNHDA and SQIVND (reference sequence). The CDR3 contains 17 residues. CDR3 nucleotide sequence: TGTGCCAGTAGTATAGGCGGAGTACCAGCAACTAATGAAAAACTGTTTTTT. Amino acids: CASSIGGVPATNEKLFF.

The chain carries TRBV5-1 and TRBJ1-6; 7 nucleotides line up with TRBD1. After removal of 4 bases from V and 5 bases from J, the junction contained 9 bases not matched to a gene. The germline gives CDR1 SGHRS, CDR2 YFSETQ. The CDR3 sequence is 16 residues long. CDR3 protein: CASSPFDREDNSPLHF. The CDR3 nucleotides are TGCGCCAGCAGCCCCTTTGACAGGGAAGATAATTCACCCCTCCACTTT.

This chain uses TRBV7-6 with TRBJ2-5; TRBD2 might be the D (6 bases). The CDR3 covers 13 residues. V lost 5 bases and J 2 bases, leaving 9 bases between the germline ends. Germline CDR1 and CDR2: SGHVS and FNYEAQ. The CDR3 nucleotides read TGTGCCAGCAGCCGAGGGAGGCAAGAGACCCAGTACTTC. This codes for CASSRGRQETQYF.

The genes are TRBV19 and TRBJ1-2; 8 nucleotides line up with TRBD1. CDR1 is LNHDA, CDR2 SQIVND, per germline (reference sequence). The CDR3 runs 19 residues. The junction had 19 bases not matched to a gene; V was cut back by 3 bases and J by 4 bases. The CDR3 sequence: CASSILSGTGTGVSYGYTF. The CDR3 nucleotides are TGTGCCAGTAGTATCCTTTCTGGGACAGGCACGGGAGTTAGCTATGGCTACACCTTC. Full variable domain (remainder filled in from reference TRBV19 and TRBJ1-2): DGGITQSPKYLFRKEGQNVTLSCEQNLNHDAMYWYRQDPGQGLRLIYYSQIVNDFQKGDIAEGYSVSREKKESFPLTVTSAQKNPTAFYLCASSILSGTGTGVSYGYTFGSGTRLTVV.

This chain links TRBV7-9 with TRBJ2-7; 7 bases match TRBD2. From germline, CDR1 is SEHNR and CDR2 FQNEAQ (reference sequence). Unmatched junction bases numbered 13, after V lost 7 bases and J lost 1 base. The CDR3 length is 16 residues. The CDR3 DNA is TGTGCCAGCATCCCCCGGTGGGGGGGTGCATCCTACGAGCAGTACTTC. Its translation is CASIPRWGGASYEQYF.

V gene TRBV2 combines with J gene TRBJ1-1; D perhaps matches TRBD1 (5 bases). Trimming pared 6 bases from V and 4 bases from J, leaving 6 bases between. This CDR3 has 11 amino acids. Germline-derived CDR1 and CDR2 are SNHLY and FYNNEI. CDR3: CASRQGTEAFF. CDR3 DNA: TGTGCCAGCAGGCAGGGCACTGAAGCTTTCTTT.

The V and J genes are TRBV7-2 and TRBJ2-3; 13 nucleotides line up with TRBD2. J gave up 7 bases and V 5 bases, and 15 bases lay outside the gene matches. Germline-derived CDR1 and CDR2 are SGHTA and FQGNSA. The CDR3 is 18 amino acids. As DNA, the CDR3 is TGTGCCAGCAGCCCACACTCTACTAGCGGGGGGGCCGGGAATACGCAGTATTTT. This translates into CASSPHSTSGGAGNTQYF.

This clone has a single count. The chain recombines TRBV7-6 with TRBJ2-7; 9 nucleotides match TRBD1. The trim removed 4 bases at V and 7 bases at J, leaving 14 bases unmatched. The CDR3 loop spans 16 amino acids. Germline values: CDR1 SGHVS, CDR2 FNYEAQ. The CDR3 loop is CASSYHTGTGLREQYF. As DNA, the CDR3 is TGTGCCAGCAGCTACCACACCGGGACAGGGCTACGAGAGCAGTACTTC.

This rearrangement joins TRBV21-1 to TRBJ2-5; TRBD1 is taken as the D call from the table, unchecked against the DNA. TRBV21-1 is a pseudogene locus. The CDR3 length is 17 residues. CDR3 sequence: CASSEEEGAADQETQYF. The CDR3 DNA follows: TGTGCCAGCAGCGAGGAGGAGGGGGCAGCCGACCAAGAGACCCAGTACTTC.

The chain joins TRBV19 to TRBJ2-6; 11 bases line up with TRBD1. The length of the CDR3 is 23 residues. Germline CDR1 reads LNHDA; CDR2 reads SQIVND (reference sequence). The V gene end was trimmed by 0 bases and the J gene end by 3 bases; junction bases not matched to a gene: 19. This CDR3 reads CASSIDLRGTGGSPVVGANVLTF. CDR3 nucleotides: TGTGCCAGTAGTATAGATCTGCGCGGGACAGGGGGTTCCCCGGTAGTTGGGGCCAACGTCCTGACTTTC. The full variable domain, its missing parts supplied by reference TRBV19 and TRBJ2-6, is DGGITQSPKYLFRKEGQNVTLSCEQNLNHDAMYWYRQDPGQGLRLIYYSQIVNDFQKGDIAEGYSVSREKKESFPLTVTSAQKNPTAFYLCASSIDLRGTGGSPVVGANVLTFGAGSRLTVL.

The chain couples TRBV7-2 to TRBJ2-3; 9 nucleotides line up with TRBD2. With V trimmed by 5 bases and J by 2 bases, 5 bases remained unmatched. Germline lookup yields CDR1 SGHTA and CDR2 FQGNSA. The CDR3 contains 15 residues. CDR3 nucleotides: TGTGCCAGCAGCGCAGGCGGGGGGGTCACAGATACGCAGTATTTT. Translating gives CASSAGGGVTDTQYF.

This clone was counted a single time. This rearrangement joins TRBV5-1 to TRBJ2-7; 9 bases agree with TRBD1. This CDR3 region has 17 residues. The ends lost 5 bases at V and 2 bases at J; junction bases unmatched: 14. Per the germline V gene, CDR1 is SGHRS and CDR2 is YFSETQ. CDR3 in DNA: TGCGCCAGCAGTCCCAACCAACAGGGGGCGTTTACCTACGAGCAGTACTTC. Protein product: CASSPNQQGAFTYEQYF.

The chain combines TRBV18 with TRBJ2-5; the D gene is possibly TRBD1 (6 bases). Germline lookup yields CDR1 KGHSH and CDR2 LQKENI. The CDR3 is made up of 17 amino acids. V lost 1 base, J lost 1 base, and 16 bases lay in between. The CDR3 here is CASSPRRDTSFQETQYF. The CDR3 region has the DNA TGTGCCAGCTCACCACGCCGGGACACAAGCTTCCAAGAGACCCAGTACTTC.

The gene calls are TRBV11-2 and TRBJ1-6; TRBD1 might be the D (5 bases). Germline V lookup: CDR1 SGHAT, CDR2 FQNNGV. The CDR3 consists of 15 residues. V was pared by 1 base and J by 7 bases, with 11 bases between. This CDR3 is CASSLGGRSNSPLHF. CDR3 coding DNA: TGTGCCAGCAGCTTAGGGGGCAGGTCCAATTCACCCCTCCACTTT. The full variable domain, with the rest looked up from reference TRBV11-2 and TRBJ1-6, is EAGVAQSPRYKIIEKRQSVAFWCNPISGHATLYWYQQILGQGPKLLIQFQNNGVVDDSQLPKDRFSAERLKGVDSTLKIQPAKLEDSAVYLCASSLGGRSNSPLHFGNGTRLTVT.

This chain connects TRBV15 to TRBJ2-3; the D call may be TRBD1 or TRBD2 (6 bases each). Per germline, CDR1 LNHNV and CDR2 YYDKDF (reference sequence). Trimming took 9 bases from V and 4 from J, leaving 14 bases between them. This CDR3 has 13 amino acids. This chain's CDR3 is CATPGALADTQYF. The CDR3 DNA reads as TGTGCCACTCCGGGGGCCCTCGCAGATACGCAGTATTTT.